The next 29 T cell receptor beta chains were all read from a single sample in a study of PD-1 blockade in classical Hodgkin lymphoma. Time point noted: cycle 4 day 1 (C4D1), after less than seven weeks of nivolumab. All patients relapsed after autologous stem cell transplantation, and brentuximab vedotin exposure varied. The table came from immunoSEQ multiplex PCR; TCRdb's copy has only in-frame clones and leaves some out. The sample lists 100,000 or so clones, around 90% occurring once. The sequenced sample was peripheral blood mononuclear cells (PBMCs), obtained before the fourth cycle of nivolumab. Source of these receptors: a human donor with classical Hodgkin lymphoma.

The chain couples TRBV5-6 to TRBJ2-7; tentative D call: TRBD1 (6 bases). V gave up 3 bases and J gave up 6 bases, with 10 bases separating them. Germline V gene data show CDR1 as SGHDT and CDR2 as YYEEEE. The CDR3 consists of 12 residues. The CDR3, as DNA: TGTGCCAGCAGCTCAACAGGGCTCGAGCAGTACTTC. This translates into CASSSTGLEQYF.

The chain employs TRBV19 and TRBJ2-7; 8 nucleotides line up with TRBD2. The length of the CDR3 is 15 residues. Per germline, CDR1 LNHDA and CDR2 SQIVND (reference sequence). With 5 bases clipped from V and 3 bases from J, the junction kept 9 bases outside the gene matches. The chain's CDR3 is CASSGAGARIYEQYF. Written as DNA, the CDR3 is TGTGCCAGTAGTGGAGCGGGAGCCCGGATCTACGAGCAGTACTTC.

V and J are TRBV7-6 and TRBJ1-2, with D possibly matching TRBD1 (6 bases). Germline V gene data show CDR1 as SGHVS and CDR2 as FNYEAQ. V lost 3 bases and J 4 bases, leaving 18 bases between the germline ends. This CDR3 has 16 residues. CDR3 amino acids: CASSFGPLQGAYGYTF. The CDR3 DNA is TGTGCCAGCAGCTTTGGGCCGCTACAGGGAGCCTATGGCTACACCTTC.

CDR3 bases: TGTGCCAGCAATTCGGGACGGAAGGGGAAAGGGTACACCATATATTTT. It specifies CASNSGRKGKGYTIYF. The J gene is TRBJ1-3, the V gene TRBV28, with D possibly being TRBD1 (5 bases). The CDR3 loop spans 16 amino acids. Trimming removed 7 bases from V and 8 bases from J, with 24 bases in between. From germline, CDR1 is MDHEN and CDR2 SYDVKM.

The rearrangement joins TRBV18 to TRBJ2-5, with D unresolved. Germline V gene sequence: CDR1 KGHSH, CDR2 LQKENI. The V end was cut by 8 bases, the J end by 1 base, with 2 bases between. The CDR3 is 10 amino acids. CDR3 coding DNA: TGTGCCAGCGGCCAAGAGACCCAGTACTTC. Translating gives CASGQETQYF.

A single count supports this clone. The chain has TRBV4-3 and TRBJ2-7; no clear D. Germline assignment: CDR1 LGHNA and CDR2 YSLEER. CDR3 size: 16 residues. The ends were cut back, 0 bases at V and 6 bases at J, with 18 bases in the middle. The CDR3 region is CASSQDFANGGSEQYF. For the CDR3, the DNA is TGCGCCAGCAGCCAAGACTTTGCCAACGGTGGTTCCGAGCAGTACTTC.

The chain's CDR3 is CASSRQLGRSYEQYF. CDR3 DNA sequence: TGTGCCAGCAGCCGCCAGCTGGGACGGAGCTACGAGCAGTACTTC. This rearrangement joins TRBV7-6 to TRBJ2-7; D may match TRBD1 or TRBD2 (5 bases each). The CDR3 consists of 15 residues. From germline, CDR1 is SGHVS and CDR2 FNYEAQ. V was cut by 5 bases and J by 3 bases, with 17 bases left in between. The full variable domain, its missing parts supplied by reference TRBV7-6 and TRBJ2-7, is GAGVSQSPRYKVTKRGQDVALRCDPISGHVSLYWYRQALGQGPEFLTYFNYEAQQDKSGLPNDRFSAERPEGSISTLTIQRTEQRDSAMYRCASSRQLGRSYEQYFGPGTRLTVT.

The CDR3 loop is CSVEDPTASTDTQYF. The CDR3 DNA follows: TGCAGCGTTGAAGATCCCACCGCTAGCACAGATACGCAGTATTTT. This chain links TRBV29-1 with TRBJ2-3, with D hard to call. V was cut by 0 bases and J by 0 bases, with 10 bases left in between. The CDR3 sequence is 15 residues long. The germline V gene has CDR1 SQVTM and CDR2 ANQGSEA.

This CDR3 reads CASSLAGPGFSYEQYF. The CDR3 DNA follows: TGCGCCAGCAGCTTGGCCGGACCCGGATTCTCCTACGAGCAGTACTTC. The rearrangement links TRBV5-1 to TRBJ2-7; D gene ambiguous. The CDR3 totals 16 residues. Germline V gene sequence: CDR1 SGHRS, CDR2 YFSETQ. Deletions cut 0 bases from V and 0 bases from J, with 13 bases between. Drawing the rest from reference TRBV5-1 and TRBJ2-7, the complete variable domain is KAGVTQTPRYLIKTRGQQVTLSCSPISGHRSVSWYQQTPGQGLQFLFEYFSETQRNKGNFPGRFSGRQFSNSRSEMNVSTLELGDSALYLCASSLAGPGFSYEQYFGPGTRLTVT.

This clone turned up a few times. The V and J genes are TRBV2 and TRBJ2-1; 10 bases match TRBD1. After removal of 10 bases from V and 7 bases from J, the junction contained 7 bases not matched to a gene. This CDR3 has 13 amino acids. Germline V gene sequence: CDR1 SNHLY, CDR2 FYNNEI. CDR3 DNA sequence: TGTGCCATCAACCGGGACAGGGGTAATGAGCAGTTCTTC. This codes for CAINRDRGNEQFF.

This chain uses TRBV21-1 with TRBJ2-3; TRBD2, the table's D call, was not compared with the DNA. TRBV21-1 is a listed pseudogene. This CDR3 contains 16 residues. The CDR3 is CASSPRQRGGTDTQYF. DNA for the CDR3: TGTGCCAGCAGCCCCCGGCAGAGGGGAGGGACAGATACGCAGTATTTT.

V and J are TRBV2 and TRBJ2-7; D gene ambiguous. The germline CDR1 and CDR2 sequences are SNHLY and FYNNEI. V was pared by 2 bases and J by 5 bases, with 10 bases between. The length of the CDR3 is 13 residues. In DNA form, the CDR3 reads TGTGCCAGCAGTGAACTGACTGGGCACGAGCAGTACTTC. Translated: CASSELTGHEQYF.

The chain carries TRBV7-9 and TRBJ1-1; no definite D call. The CDR3 is made up of 13 amino acids. Looked up from germline, CDR1 is SEHNR and CDR2 is FQNEAQ (reference sequence). V lost 5 bases and J lost 7, with 14 bases in between. CDR3 in amino acids: CASSEVGLLEAFF. CDR3 DNA: TGTGCCAGCAGCGAAGTTGGGCTGCTTGAAGCTTTCTTT.

This clone occurred once. The chain couples TRBV11-3 to TRBJ2-3; a weak D match, TRBD1 (5 bases). With 5 bases removed from V and 3 bases from J, the gap between germline ends came to 9 bases. This CDR3 spans 13 amino acids. Germline CDR1 SGHNT, CDR2 YENEEA. The CDR3 DNA sequence: TGTGCCAGCAGCCGCAGGGTAACAGATACGCAGTATTTT. It specifies CASSRRVTDTQYF.

This clone appeared a few times. V gene TRBV7-9 combines with J gene TRBJ2-1; D is undetermined. V was trimmed by 1 base and J by 8 bases, leaving 9 bases between them. Germline-derived CDR1 and CDR2 are SEHNR and FQNEAQ (reference sequence). The CDR3 contains 13 residues. CDR3: CASSLVLTDEQFF. As DNA, the CDR3 is TGTGCCAGCAGCTTAGTCCTTACCGATGAGCAGTTCTTC.

This clone was detected many times. This chain connects TRBV2 to TRBJ2-1, with 9 bases lining up with TRBD2. The trim removed 3 bases at V and 10 bases at J, leaving 10 bases unmatched. The V gene's germline CDR1 is SNHLY and CDR2 FYNNEI. The CDR3 contains 15 residues. The CDR3 reads CASSEMVAGAGEQFF. CDR3 DNA: TGTGCCAGCAGTGAGATGGTAGCGGGAGCGGGCGAGCAGTTCTTC.

This clone is a singleton in its sample. The CDR3 region is CASSQTSLAEAFF. The CDR3 bases are TGTGCCAGCAGTCAAACATCTCTCGCTGAAGCTTTCTTT. This chain connects TRBV11-2 to TRBJ1-1; D ambiguous. Germline loops: CDR1 SGHAT, CDR2 FQNNGV. V was cut by 6 bases and J by 6 bases, with 14 bases left in between. The CDR3 is 13 amino acids. Full variable domain (outside the CDR3, taken from reference TRBV11-2 and TRBJ1-1): EAGVAQSPRYKIIEKRQSVAFWCNPISGHATLYWYQQILGQGPKLLIQFQNNGVVDDSQLPKDRFSAERLKGVDSTLKIQPAKLEDSAVYLCASSQTSLAEAFFGQGTRLTVV.

The CDR3 nucleotides read TGTGCCAGCAGTCGGGCGGGAGCGACAGATACGCAGTATTTT. It codes for CASSRAGATDTQYF. The V gene is TRBV27, the J gene TRBJ2-3; 7 nucleotides agree with TRBD2. The CDR3 runs to 14 residues. CDR1 and CDR2 (germline): MNHEY, SMNVEV (reference sequence). The V and J ends lost 5 bases and 3 bases, in that order; junction bases with no gene match: 5.

This chain connects TRBV6-5 to TRBJ1-1; possible D gene TRBD1, 6 bases. The V and J ends lost 4 bases and 1 base respectively, with 10 bases between them. Germline lookup yields CDR1 MNHEY and CDR2 SVGAGI. This CDR3 comprises 14 residues. The CDR3, as DNA: TGTGCCAGCAGTTCACCCAGGGGGAACACTGAAGCTTTCTTT. This codes for CASSSPRGNTEAFF.

The chain combines TRBV6-5 with TRBJ1-5, with 10 bases lining up with TRBD1. Per germline, CDR1 MNHEY and CDR2 SVGAGI. V lost 6 bases to trimming and J lost 4 bases; unmatched junction nucleotides: 6. CDR3 size: 15 residues. DNA for the CDR3: TGTGCCAGCAGGAGACAGGGGGCTTGGAATCAGCCCCAGCATTTT. Protein sequence: CASRRQGAWNQPQHF.

V is TRBV6-5 and J is TRBJ2-2; maybe TRBD2 (5 bases). The CDR3 has 16 residues. Trimming shortened V by 4 bases and J by 2 bases, and 14 bases separated the two germline ends. CDR1 MNHEY and CDR2 SVGAGI come from the germline V gene. The CDR3, as DNA: TGTGCCAGCAGTTCGCCGGGCCGGGGTAACACCGGGGAGCTGTTTTTT. This sequence encodes CASSSPGRGNTGELFF.

This clone appeared once. This chain joins TRBV7-9 and TRBJ2-3; D uncertain. The CDR3 is made up of 13 amino acids. Looked up from germline, CDR1 is SEHNR and CDR2 is FQNEAQ (reference sequence). The V gene lost 2 bases and the J gene lost 0 bases, with 3 bases spanning the gap. DNA of the CDR3: TGTGCCAGCAGCTTACCGAGCACAGATACGCAGTATTTT. Encoded protein: CASSLPSTDTQYF.

The J gene is TRBJ2-1, the V gene TRBV15; TRBD2 is a possible D gene (6 bases). V dropped 5 bases and J dropped 3 bases, with 14 bases sitting between them. The CDR3 sequence is 15 residues long. Germline loops: CDR1 LNHNV, CDR2 YYDKDF (reference sequence). CDR3 sequence reads: CATSQREVIYNEQFF. CDR3 nucleotides: TGTGCCACCAGCCAGAGGGAGGTGATCTACAATGAGCAGTTCTTC.

V gene TRBV18 combines with J gene TRBJ2-2; the match to TRBD2 covers 11 bases. V trimming: 5 bases; J trimming: 6 bases; junction bases outside the gene matches: 5. The CDR3 sequence is 15 residues long. The germline V gene encodes CDR1 KGHSH and CDR2 LQKENI. The CDR3 region is CASSTSGSISGELFF. The CDR3 DNA reads as TGTGCCAGCTCAACTAGCGGGAGTATCTCCGGGGAGCTGTTTTTT.

The V gene is TRBV5-1, the J gene TRBJ2-7; D is tentatively TRBD1 or TRBD2 (5 bases each). Germline assignment: CDR1 SGHRS and CDR2 YFSETQ. The CDR3 runs 12 residues. Between the trimmed V and J ends, which lost 0 bases and 7 bases, there was a span of 8 bases. DNA for the CDR3: TGCGCCAGCAGCTTGGGGGGGAGTGAGCAGTACTTC. Its translation is CASSLGGSEQYF.

This clone was picked up one time. V usage is TRBV6-5 and J usage is TRBJ2-4; 9 nucleotides align to TRBD1. CDR3 size: 15 residues. Germline V lookup: CDR1 MNHEY, CDR2 SVGAGI. The V gene end was trimmed by 11 bases and the J gene end by 2 bases; junction bases not matched to a gene: 10. As DNA, the CDR3 is TGTGCCTTGTGGGGACAGGGATATCCCAAAAACATTCAGTACTTC. It specifies CALWGQGYPKNIQYF.

The chain couples TRBV4-3 to TRBJ2-7; D ambiguous. In germline, CDR1 is LGHNA, CDR2 YSLEER. The CDR3 sequence is 14 residues long. Trimming pared 1 base from V and 7 bases from J, leaving 14 bases between. The CDR3 DNA reads as TGCGCCAGCAGCCAAGGCTATAACTCGCGGGAGCAGTACTTC. Translating gives CASSQGYNSREQYF.

The chain employs TRBV30 and TRBJ1-3; D is unclear. CDR1 and CDR2 from the germline V gene are GTSNPN and SVGIG (reference sequence). V gave up 0 bases and J gave up 3 bases, with 15 bases separating them. The CDR3 length is 16 residues. The CDR3 region is CAWSVGLETLGNTIYF. CDR3 coding DNA: TGTGCCTGGAGTGTAGGGTTGGAAACACTTGGAAACACCATATATTTT.

The V call is TRBV2, the J call TRBJ1-5; D gene ambiguous. Trimming pared 2 bases from V and 0 bases from J, leaving 8 bases between. The CDR3 sequence is 15 residues long. Germline-derived CDR1 and CDR2 are SNHLY and FYNNEI. The CDR3 loop reads CASSESRSSNQPQHF. CDR3 sequence (DNA): TGTGCCAGCAGTGAATCGCGGAGTAGCAATCAGCCCCAGCATTTT.